This T cell receptor (beta chain) is from a study of cytomegalovirus exposure and HLA in healthy donors. Across the study: As released early, the data held some 85 million unique TCRs from HLA-typed donors. General study results and limits: Cytomegalovirus association was listed for 164 TCR beta chains. The study carried out a later analysis of TCR beta sequences. It associated around 17,000 of them with specific HLA alleles at a false discovery rate of 0.05.

PCR used 60 Vbeta primers and 13 Jbeta primers. Clones were sequenced by immunoSEQ multiplex PCR, and TCRdb holds only the in-frame ones, with some missing. The sample has roughly 130,000 clones, 75% to 90% seen once; the top ten hold 1%. As concerns this clone: The target antigen is unknown.

Donors were ostensibly healthy at sampling, although undocumented immune exposures were probable. Sequencing was performed on PBMCs. The TCR was taken from a man in his forties in good health and CMV-seronegative.

The chain's CDR3 is CASSFWAGVADTQYF. CDR3 sequence (DNA): TGCGCCAGCAGCTTTTGGGCGGGAGTGGCGGATACGCAGTATTTT. The rearrangement joins TRBV5-1 to TRBJ2-3, with 7 bases matching TRBD2. The CDR3 is 15 residues long. Looked up from germline, CDR1 is SGHRS and CDR2 is YFSETQ. Losses at the gene ends were 2 bases for V and 6 bases for J; bases not matched to a gene: 9. Full variable domain (rest looked up from reference TRBV5-1 and TRBJ2-3): KAGVTQTPRYLIKTRGQQVTLSCSPISGHRSVSWYQQTPGQGLQFLFEYFSETQRNKGNFPGRFSGRQFSNSRSEMNVSTLELGDSALYLCASSFWAGVADTQYFGPGTRLTVL.